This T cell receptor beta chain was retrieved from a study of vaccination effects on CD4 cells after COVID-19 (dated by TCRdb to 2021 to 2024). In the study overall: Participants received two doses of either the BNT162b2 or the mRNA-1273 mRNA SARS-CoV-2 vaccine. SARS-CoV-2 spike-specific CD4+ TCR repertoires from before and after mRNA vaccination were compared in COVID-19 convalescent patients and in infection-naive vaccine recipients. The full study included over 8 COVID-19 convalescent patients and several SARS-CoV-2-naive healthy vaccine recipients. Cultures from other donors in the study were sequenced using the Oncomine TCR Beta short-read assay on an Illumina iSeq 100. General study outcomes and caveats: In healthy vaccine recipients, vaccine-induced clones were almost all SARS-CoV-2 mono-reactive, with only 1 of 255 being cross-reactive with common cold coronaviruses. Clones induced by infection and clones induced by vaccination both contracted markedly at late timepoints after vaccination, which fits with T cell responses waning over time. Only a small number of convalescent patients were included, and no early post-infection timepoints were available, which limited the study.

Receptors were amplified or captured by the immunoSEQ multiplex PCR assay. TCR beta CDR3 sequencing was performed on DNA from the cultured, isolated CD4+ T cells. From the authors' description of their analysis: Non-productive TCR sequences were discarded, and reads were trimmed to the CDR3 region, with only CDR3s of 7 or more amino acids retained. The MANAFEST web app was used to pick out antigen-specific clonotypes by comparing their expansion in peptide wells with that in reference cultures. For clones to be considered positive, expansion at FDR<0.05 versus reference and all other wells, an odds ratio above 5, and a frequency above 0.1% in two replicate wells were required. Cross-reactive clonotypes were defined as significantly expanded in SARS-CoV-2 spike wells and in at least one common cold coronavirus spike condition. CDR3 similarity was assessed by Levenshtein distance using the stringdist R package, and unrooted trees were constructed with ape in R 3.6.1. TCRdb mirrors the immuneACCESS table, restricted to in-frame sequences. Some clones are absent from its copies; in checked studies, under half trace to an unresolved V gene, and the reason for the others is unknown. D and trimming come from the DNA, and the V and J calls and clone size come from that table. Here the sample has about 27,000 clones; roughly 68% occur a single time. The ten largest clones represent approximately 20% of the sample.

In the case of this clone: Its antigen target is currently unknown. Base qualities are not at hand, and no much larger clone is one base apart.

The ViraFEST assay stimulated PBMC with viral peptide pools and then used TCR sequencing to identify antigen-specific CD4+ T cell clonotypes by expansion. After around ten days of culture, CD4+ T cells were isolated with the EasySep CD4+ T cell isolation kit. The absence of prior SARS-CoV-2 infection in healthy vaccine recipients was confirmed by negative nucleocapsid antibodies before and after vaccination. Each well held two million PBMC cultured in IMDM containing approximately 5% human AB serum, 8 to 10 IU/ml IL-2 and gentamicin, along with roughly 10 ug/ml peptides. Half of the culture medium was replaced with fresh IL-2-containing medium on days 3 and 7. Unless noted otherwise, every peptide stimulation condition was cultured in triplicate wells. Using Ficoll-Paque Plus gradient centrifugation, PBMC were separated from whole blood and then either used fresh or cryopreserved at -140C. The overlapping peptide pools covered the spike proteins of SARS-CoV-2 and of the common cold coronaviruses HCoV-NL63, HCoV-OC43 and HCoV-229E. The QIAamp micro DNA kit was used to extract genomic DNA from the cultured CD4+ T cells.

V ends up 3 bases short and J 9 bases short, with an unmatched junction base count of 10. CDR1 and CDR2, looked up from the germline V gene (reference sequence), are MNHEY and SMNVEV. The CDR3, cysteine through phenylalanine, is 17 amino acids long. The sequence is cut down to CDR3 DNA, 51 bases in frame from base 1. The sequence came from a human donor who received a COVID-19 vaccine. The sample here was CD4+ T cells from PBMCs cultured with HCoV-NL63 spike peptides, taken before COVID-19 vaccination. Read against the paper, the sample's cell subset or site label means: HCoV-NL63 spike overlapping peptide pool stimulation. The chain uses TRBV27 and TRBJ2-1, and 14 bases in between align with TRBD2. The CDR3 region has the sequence CASSFMGTSGSLGEQFF. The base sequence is TGTGCCAGCAGTTTCATGGGGACTAGCGGGAGCTTAGGTGAGCAGTTCTTC.